The 5 T cell receptor beta chains below all came from one sample that was sequenced in a study of OX40 agonist ivuxolimab in advanced cancers. Profiling relied on immunoSEQ multiplex PCR, and the TCRdb table lists in-frame clones only, not all of them. The table includes about 46,000 clones, about 87% detected once. Material: CD4+ or CD8+ T cells sorted from blood, obtained in a trial of the OX40 agonist ivuxolimab. The receptor source for this set is an adult with an advanced solid tumor such as melanoma, head and neck, liver or kidney cancer.

Worth noting for this clone: The sample holds other DNA sequences that translate to the same CDR3. This chain links TRBV4-1 with TRBJ2-1; the D is unclear. V lost 0 bases, J lost 10 bases, and 7 bases lay in between. Germline V CDR1 and CDR2: MGHRA, YSYEKL. The CDR3 is 12 residues long. CDR3 nucleotides: TGCGCCAGCAGCCAAGATAGGGCGGAGCAGTTCTTC. Protein: CASSQDRAEQFF.

The chain recombines TRBV30 with TRBJ2-5; weak D call: TRBD2 (6 bases). CDR1 is GTSNPN, CDR2 SVGIG, per germline (reference sequence). The V end lost 3 bases, the J end lost 1 base, and 15 bases lay between the germline ends. The CDR3 spans 15 residues. The CDR3 DNA follows: TGTGCCTGGAGAGACGGGGGAATCAGCCAAGAGACCCAGTACTTC. Protein product: CAWRDGGISQETQYF.

The CDR3 reads CASSLAASGGINEQFF. CDR3 nucleotide sequence: TGTGCCAGCAGCTTGGCTGCCAGCGGGGGGATCAATGAGCAGTTCTTC. The gene calls are TRBV5-4 and TRBJ2-1; 9 bases are a match to TRBD2. The CDR3 has 16 amino acids. With 0 bases clipped from V and 6 bases from J, the junction kept 7 bases outside the gene matches. CDR1 and CDR2 from the germline V gene are SGHNT and YYREEE (reference sequence).

The V and J genes are TRBV7-9 and TRBJ2-7, with no clear D. Trimming cost V 1 base and J 2 bases, with 18 bases left between them. CDR1 is SEHNR and CDR2 is FQNEAQ in the germline V gene (reference sequence). There are 17 residues in the CDR3. CDR3 protein: CASSLELLSTVAYEQYF. CDR3 nucleotides: TGTGCCAGCAGCTTAGAGTTGCTGAGTACCGTCGCCTACGAGCAGTACTTC. Full variable domain (rest looked up from reference TRBV7-9 and TRBJ2-7): DTGVSQNPRHKITKRGQNVTFRCDPISEHNRLYWYRQTLGQGPEFLTYFQNEAQLEKSRLLSDRFSAERPKGSFSTLEIQRTEQGDSAMYLCASSLELLSTVAYEQYFGPGTRLTVT.

This clone was detected only once. V is TRBV5-1 and J is TRBJ2-1, with D tentatively TRBD2 (5 bases). CDR1 is SGHRS and CDR2 is YFSETQ in the germline V gene. V lost 3 bases and J 7 bases, leaving 14 bases between the germline ends. This CDR3 has 14 amino acids. CDR3 sequence: CASSSRGSANEQFF. The CDR3 nucleotides are TGCGCCAGCAGCTCCCGAGGTAGCGCGAATGAGCAGTTCTTC.